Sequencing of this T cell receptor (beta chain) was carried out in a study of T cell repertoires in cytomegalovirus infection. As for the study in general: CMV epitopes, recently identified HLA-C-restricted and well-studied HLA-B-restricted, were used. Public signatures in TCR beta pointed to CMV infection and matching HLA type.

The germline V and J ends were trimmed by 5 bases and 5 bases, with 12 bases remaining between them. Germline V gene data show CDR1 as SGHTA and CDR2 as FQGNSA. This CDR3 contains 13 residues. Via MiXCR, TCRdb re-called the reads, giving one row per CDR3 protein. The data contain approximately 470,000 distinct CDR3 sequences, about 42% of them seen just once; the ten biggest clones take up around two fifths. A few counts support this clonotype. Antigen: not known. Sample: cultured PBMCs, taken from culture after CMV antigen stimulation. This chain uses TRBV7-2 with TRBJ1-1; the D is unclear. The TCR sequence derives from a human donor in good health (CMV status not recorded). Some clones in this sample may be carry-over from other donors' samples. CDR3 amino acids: CASSLDGFTEAFF. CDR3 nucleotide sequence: TGTGCCAGCAGCCTAGACGGCTTTACTGAAGCTTTCTTT.